Below, 11 T cell receptor beta chains from the same sample are listed, as sequenced in a study of T cell repertoires in cytomegalovirus infection. TCRdb reanalysed the reads using MiXCR and keeps one entry per CDR3 protein. Found here are around 450,000 distinct CDR3 sequences, approximately 30% of them singletons; the top ten hold approximately 13%. The material sequenced was PBMCs. Receptors were obtained from a human donor in good health (CMV status not recorded). Some clones in this sample may be carry-over from other donors' samples.

Concerning this clonotype itself: The junction departs from germline at one end; a sequencing error may be responsible. This chain connects TRBV7-6 to TRBJ2-7, with D unclear. The germline CDR1 and CDR2 sequences are SGHVS and FNYEAQ. This CDR3 comprises 13 residues. The CDR3 region has the DNA TGTGCTAGCAGCTTAGGTCCGGGTAAGGAGCAGTACTTC. Its protein product is CASSLGPGKEQYF.

The V call is TRBV10-3, the J call TRBJ2-7; 9 bases line up with TRBD1. The CDR3 extends over 14 amino acids. V gave up 5 bases and J gave up 5 bases; unmatched junction bases: 7. CDR1 and CDR2 from the germline V gene are ENHRY and SYGVKD. CDR3 sequence: CAISWGQGINEQYF. For the CDR3, the DNA is TGTGCCATCAGTTGGGGACAGGGAATAAACGAGCAGTACTTC.

This clonotype has at least ten counts. The gene calls are TRBV7-6 and TRBJ2-3, with D perhaps being TRBD1 or TRBD2 (5 bases each). The germline CDR1 and CDR2 sequences are SGHVS and FNYEAQ. Trimming took 0 bases from V and 3 from J, leaving 13 bases between them. CDR3 length: 16 amino acids. Here the CDR3 DNA reads TGTGCCAGCAGCTTAGCGGGGACCCTCAGAACAGATACGCAGTATTTT. Its translation: CASSLAGTLRTDTQYF.

Notes on this clonotype: Being one base from a much bigger clone, this may be a read error. It is likely a read error, because the conserved phenylalanine at the end of the CDR3 is missing. The chain combines TRBV7-2 with TRBJ2-5, with 7 nucleotides matching TRBD2. The CDR3 totals 16 residues. Germline CDR1 and CDR2: SGHTA and FQGNSA. The V and J ends lost 2 bases and 5 bases, in that order; junction bases with no gene match: 11. The DNA of the CDR3 is TGTGCCAGCAGCTTACTTAACGGGGGGTGGTCGGAGACCCAGTACTGC. This sequence encodes CASSLLNGGWSETQYC.

The chain uses TRBV18 and TRBJ2-7; 7 positions match TRBD1. J lost 2 bases, V lost 2 bases, and 6 bases had no gene match. CDR3 length: 15 amino acids. Germline CDR1 KGHSH, CDR2 LQKENI. The CDR3 loop reads CASSPYRDSPYEQYF. The CDR3 nucleotides read TGTGCCAGCTCACCATACCGGGACAGCCCCTACGAGCAGTACTTC.

Points on this clonotype: Germline is not matched at one junction end, which may reflect a read error. The chain couples TRBV7-8 to TRBJ2-5; D not certain. The germline V gene has CDR1 SGHVS and CDR2 FQNEAQ. This CDR3 comprises 14 residues. CDR3 region: CASSAPGHQDTTCF. As DNA, the CDR3 is TGTGCCAGCAGCGCACCAGGCCACCAAGATACCACGTGCTTC.

This clonotype was observed many times. The rearrangement uses TRBV7-6 and TRBJ2-5; 7 bases line up with TRBD1. Germline assignment: CDR1 SGHVS and CDR2 FNYEAQ. J gave up 3 bases and V 6 bases, and 10 bases lay outside the gene matches. This CDR3 comprises 15 residues. The CDR3 region has the DNA TGTGCCAGCAGAACCGGGACAGCGGCTAAAGAGACCCAGTACTTC. Its translation: CASRTGTAAKETQYF.

This clonotype was seen only a few times. The chain couples TRBV12-3 or TRBV12-4 to TRBJ2-5; tentative D call: TRBD2 (5 bases). The V end lost 4 bases, the J end lost 0 bases, and 12 bases lay between the germline ends. The CDR3 sequence is 15 residues long. CDR3 coding DNA: TGTGCCAGCAGTTCCCCGGGATACTACCAAGAGACCCAGTACTTC. It is translated as CASSSPGYYQETQYF.

The V and J genes are TRBV20-1 and TRBJ2-3; 12 nucleotides match TRBD2. Germline CDR1 DFQATT, CDR2 SNEGSKA (reference sequence). Trimming took 0 bases from V and 5 from J; bases not matched to a gene: 6. There are 16 residues in the CDR3. DNA for the CDR3: TGCAGTGCTAGAGATCCTAGCGGGGGGGTAAAAGATACGCAGTATTTT. It specifies CSARDPSGGVKDTQYF.

There are a few counts of this clonotype. The V gene is TRBV7-2, the J gene TRBJ1-5, with unresolved D. The CDR3 has 15 residues. Germline V gene lookup returns CDR1 SGHTA and CDR2 FQGNSA. The ends were cut back, 1 base at V and 5 bases at J, with 12 bases in the middle. In DNA, the CDR3 is TGTGCCAGCAGCTTAGAACGGGCCGGTCATCAGCCCCAGCATTTT. This gives the protein CASSLERAGHQPQHF.

The chain employs TRBV30 and TRBJ2-7, with D possibly matching TRBD1 (6 bases). V shed 2 bases and J shed 2 bases, with 13 bases lying between them. CDR1 GTSNPN and CDR2 SVGIG come from the germline V gene (reference sequence). The CDR3 length is 14 residues. The CDR3 coding sequence is TGTGCCTGGAGTCTCACAGGGCTCACCTACGAGCAGTACTTC. Translating it yields CAWSLTGLTYEQYF.